This T cell receptor (beta chain) appears in the sequencing data of a study of blood T cell repertoires in COVID-19. Sequenced by immunoSEQ multiplex PCR; TCRdb stores in-frame clones only, minus some. The repertoire has 55,000 to 70,000 clones, 88% of them found once; the top ten carry approximately 45%. Germline-derived CDR1 and CDR2 are LGHNA and YSLEER. The trim removed 3 bases at V and 3 bases at J, leaving 7 bases unmatched. The CDR3 consists of 15 residues. Sequencing input: peripheral blood. The receptor was derived from a woman aged 55 to 70 with COVID-19, enrolled during active disease. The rearrangement joins TRBV4-3 to TRBJ1-2; TRBD1 matches at 7 bases. CDR3 amino acids: CASSQVPQGDYGYTF. CDR3 coding DNA: TGCGCCAGCAGCCAGGTACCCCAGGGGGACTATGGCTACACCTTC.